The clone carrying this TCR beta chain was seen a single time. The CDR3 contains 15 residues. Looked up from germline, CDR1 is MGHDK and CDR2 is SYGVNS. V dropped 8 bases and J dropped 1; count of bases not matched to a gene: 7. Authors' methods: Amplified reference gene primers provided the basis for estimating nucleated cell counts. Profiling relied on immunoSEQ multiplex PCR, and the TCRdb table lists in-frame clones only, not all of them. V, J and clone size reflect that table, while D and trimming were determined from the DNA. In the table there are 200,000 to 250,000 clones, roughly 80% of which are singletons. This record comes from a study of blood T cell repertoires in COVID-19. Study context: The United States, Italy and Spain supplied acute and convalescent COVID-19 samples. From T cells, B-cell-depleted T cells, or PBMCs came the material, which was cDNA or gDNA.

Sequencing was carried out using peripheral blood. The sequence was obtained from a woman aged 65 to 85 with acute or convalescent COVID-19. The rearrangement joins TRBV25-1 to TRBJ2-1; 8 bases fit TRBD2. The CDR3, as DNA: TGTGCCAGCTCAGGGGCGGGAGGTTCCTACAATGAGCAGTTCTTC. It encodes CASSGAGGSYNEQFF.